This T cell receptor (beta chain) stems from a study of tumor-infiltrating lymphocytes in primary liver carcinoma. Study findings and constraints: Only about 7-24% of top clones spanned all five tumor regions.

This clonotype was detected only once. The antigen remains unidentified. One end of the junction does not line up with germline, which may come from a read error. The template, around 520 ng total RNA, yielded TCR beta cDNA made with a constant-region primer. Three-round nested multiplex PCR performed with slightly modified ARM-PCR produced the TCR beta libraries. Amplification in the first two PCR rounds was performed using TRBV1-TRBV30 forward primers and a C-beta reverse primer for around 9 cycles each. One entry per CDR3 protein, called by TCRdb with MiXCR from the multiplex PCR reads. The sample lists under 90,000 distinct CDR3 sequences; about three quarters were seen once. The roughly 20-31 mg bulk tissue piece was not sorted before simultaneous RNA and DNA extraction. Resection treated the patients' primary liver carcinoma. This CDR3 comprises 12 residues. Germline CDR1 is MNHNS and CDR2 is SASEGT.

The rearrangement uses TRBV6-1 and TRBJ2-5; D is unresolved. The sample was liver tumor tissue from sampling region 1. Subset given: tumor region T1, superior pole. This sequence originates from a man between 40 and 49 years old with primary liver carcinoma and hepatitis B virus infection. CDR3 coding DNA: TGTGCCAACAGTGAGAGCCGGGAGACCCAGTACTTC. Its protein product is CANSESRETQYF.